These 4 T cell receptor beta chains share one sample of origin, sequenced in a study of blood T cell repertoires in COVID-19. Here immunoSEQ multiplex PCR was the method, and the copy in TCRdb shows in-frame clones only, minus some. This table has hundreds of thousands of clones, roughly 90% appearing once. Sample: peripheral blood. The receptors derive from a man between 60 and 70 years old who had recovered from COVID-19.

This chain uses TRBV7-3 with TRBJ2-1, with 8 bases lining up with TRBD1. Trimming at V came to 4 bases and at J to 6 bases, leaving 11 bases not matched to a gene. The germline V gene encodes CDR1 SGHTA and CDR2 FQGTGA. This CDR3 has 16 residues. This CDR3 reads CASSSQGAGMGNEQFF. CDR3 coding DNA: TGTGCCAGCAGCTCGCAGGGGGCGGGGATGGGCAATGAGCAGTTCTTC.

This rearrangement joins TRBV20-1 to TRBJ2-7; possibly TRBD2 for D (7 bases). CDR3 length: 16 amino acids. Germline assignment: CDR1 DFQATT and CDR2 SNEGSKA (reference sequence). V shed 3 bases and J shed 4 bases, with 22 bases lying between them. The CDR3 region has the DNA TGCAGTGCTAGTTTCCGGGGGCGGGAGCGAGGATACGAGCAGTACTTC. Translation gives CSASFRGRERGYEQYF.

This rearrangement joins TRBV10-3 to TRBJ2-3; D not resolved. Germline CDR1 ENHRY, CDR2 SYGVKD. Trimming shortened V by 0 bases and J by 0 bases, and 7 bases separated the two germline ends. CDR3 length equals 15 residues. The CDR3 here is CAISESSISTDTQYF. CDR3 sequence (DNA): TGTGCCATCAGTGAGTCGAGTATTAGCACAGATACGCAGTATTTT.

The V and J genes are TRBV2 and TRBJ1-2, with D perhaps matching TRBD1 (5 bases). V was cut by 8 bases and J by 8 bases, with 18 bases left in between. Germline V lookup: CDR1 SNHLY, CDR2 FYNNEI. The CDR3 covers 13 residues. The CDR3 reads CASGAGGWRGYTF. The CDR3 region has the DNA TGTGCCAGCGGTGCGGGGGGATGGAGGGGCTACACCTTC.